This passage covers 3 T cell receptor beta chains from one sample sequenced in a study of vaccination effects on CD4 cells after COVID-19. Sequencing used immunoSEQ multiplex PCR; TCRdb keeps in-frame clones, though not all of them. The sample yields 55,000 to 70,000 clones, roughly 79% seen once. Expansion of antigen-specific CD4+ T cells with viral peptide pools was carried out by the ViraFEST assay before sequencing. Scientists isolated CD4+ T cells after an approximately 9-day culture period ended. The antigens for these receptors are not known. Source: CD4+ T cells from PBMCs cultured with HCoV-229E spike peptides, taken before COVID-19 vaccination. Every receptor here comes from a human donor who received a COVID-19 vaccine.

This clone was observed a single time. The chain is built from TRBV5-5 and TRBJ2-5; D is perhaps TRBD1 (5 bases). This CDR3 region has 17 residues. The germline CDR1 and CDR2 sequences are SGHKS and YYEKEE (reference sequence). Trimming removed 2 bases from V and 5 bases from J, with 22 bases in between. The CDR3 spells CASSFHPSAVGLETQYF. The DNA for the CDR3 is TGTGCCAGCAGCTTCCACCCCTCCGCGGTGGGGCTGGAGACCCAGTACTTC.

This clone was observed a single time. The V gene is TRBV18, the J gene TRBJ1-2; D is ambiguous. Germline-derived CDR1 and CDR2 are KGHSH and LQKENI. Trimming removed 7 bases at V and 2 bases at J, with 20 bases between. This CDR3 spans 16 amino acids. CDR3 sequence (DNA): TGTGCCAGCTGGCGGGCAGGAGAACTCCCCAACTATGGCTACACCTTC. It is translated as CASWRAGELPNYGYTF.

In this sample, this clone turned up once. This chain uses TRBV4-1 with TRBJ2-5; D is perhaps TRBD1 or TRBD2 (5 bases each). With 3 bases removed from V and 6 bases from J, the gap between germline ends came to 11 bases. This CDR3 has 13 amino acids. The germline gives CDR1 MGHRA, CDR2 YSYEKL. The chain's CDR3 is CASSQGTEKTQYF. DNA for the CDR3: TGCGCCAGCAGCCAGGGGACCGAGAAGACCCAGTACTTC.